This T cell receptor (beta chain) was profiled in a study of blood T cells in healthy people across ages. The V gene's germline CDR1 is MNHNY and CDR2 SVGAGI (reference sequence). With 8 bases clipped from V and 7 bases from J, the junction kept 8 bases outside the gene matches. The CDR3 loop spans 13 amino acids. Through a sample-barcoded 5' primer and a J-beta primer mix, a second PCR was run for roughly 6 to 11 cycles. Using its own MiXCR run on the 5' RACE reads, TCRdb lists one record per CDR3 protein. The sample holds 500,000 to 650,000 distinct CDR3 sequences, about 26% seen once. A further study also used this sample, focusing on T cells of mothers and their children.

The clonotype comes from a boy aged 2 to 10 in good health. Input material: blood. The chain is built from TRBV6-6 and TRBJ2-7; 10 bases agree with TRBD1. In DNA, the CDR3 is TGTGCCAGCCGGGGGACAGGGGATTGGGAGCAGTACTTC. Amino acid sequence: CASRGTGDWEQYF.